This T cell receptor beta chain was retrieved from a study of cytomegalovirus exposure and HLA in healthy donors. TCRdb's copy holds only in-frame clones and misses some; the assay was immunoSEQ multiplex PCR. The table shows about 120,000 clones, with roughly nine tenths occurring only once. The germline CDR1 and CDR2 sequences are MDHEN and SYDVKM. The V gene end was trimmed by 7 bases and the J gene end by 2 bases; junction bases not matched to a gene: 7. The CDR3 consists of 14 residues. The receptor's source is a woman in her late teens or twenties in good health and CMV-seronegative. This chain joins TRBV28 and TRBJ1-2, with 7 positions matching TRBD1. The sequenced material came from PBMCs. CDR3 sequence (DNA): TGTGCCAGCAAACAGGGGTCCCTGAACTATGGCTACACCTTC. It codes for CASKQGSLNYGYTF.